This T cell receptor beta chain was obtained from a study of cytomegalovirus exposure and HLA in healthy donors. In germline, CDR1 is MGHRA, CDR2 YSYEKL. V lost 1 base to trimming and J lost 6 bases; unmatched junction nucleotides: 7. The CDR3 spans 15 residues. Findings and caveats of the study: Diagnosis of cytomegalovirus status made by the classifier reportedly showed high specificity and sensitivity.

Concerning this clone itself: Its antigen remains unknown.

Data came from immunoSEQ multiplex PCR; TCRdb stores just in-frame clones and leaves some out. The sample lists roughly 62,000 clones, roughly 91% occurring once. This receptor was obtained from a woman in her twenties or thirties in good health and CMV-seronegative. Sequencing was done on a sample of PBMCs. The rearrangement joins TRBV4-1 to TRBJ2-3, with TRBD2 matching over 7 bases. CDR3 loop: CASSQGLGGPDTQYF. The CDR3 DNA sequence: TGCGCCAGCAGCCAAGGTTTGGGAGGGCCCGATACGCAGTATTTT.